This T cell receptor beta chain was retrieved from a study of blood T cell repertoires in COVID-19. At the level of the study: The United States, Italy and Spain supplied acute and convalescent COVID-19 samples. PBMCs, B-cell-depleted T cells, or T cells provided the cDNA or gDNA that made up the material.

CDR1 and CDR2 (germline): SGHTA, FQGNSA. V was cut by 0 bases and J by 1 base, with 7 bases left in between. The CDR3 loop spans 15 amino acids. Seattle's enrolled individuals joined amid active infection and were then monitored longitudinally. Per the original methods: The assay estimated nucleated cells by amplifying reference gene primers. The protocol was immunoSEQ multiplex PCR, while the TCRdb copy is restricted to in-frame clones and leaves out a portion. V, J and clone size were drawn from that table, and D and trimming were deduced from the DNA. Of around 310,000 clones listed, 90% are singletons.

This TCR was recovered from a middle-aged woman with COVID-19, enrolled during active disease. The sample comprised peripheral blood. The gene calls are TRBV7-2 and TRBJ1-3, with D uncertain. This CDR3 is CASSLARGSGNTIYF. The CDR3 bases are TGTGCCAGCAGCTTAGCCCGGGGATCTGGAAACACCATATATTTT. The full variable domain, completed using reference TRBV7-2 and TRBJ1-3, is GAGVSQSPSNKVTEKGKDVELRCDPISGHTALYWYRQSLGQGLEFLIYFQGNSAPDKSGLPSDRFSAERTGGSVSTLTIQRTQQEDSAVYLCASSLARGSGNTIYFGEGSWLTVV.